The rows below give T cell receptor beta chains drawn from one sample of a study of shared clonotypes between healthy human individuals. Sequencing was performed with immunoSEQ multiplex PCR; in TCRdb, only in-frame clones are kept and a portion is missing. The table lists roughly 490,000 clones, 76% of them singletons, with 13% in the top ten. The sequenced sample was PBMCs. Every receptor here comes from a woman between 40 and 55 years old in good health. Some clones in this sample may be carry-over from other donors' samples. CDR3s include the opening cysteine and the closing phenylalanine or tryptophan. Each record gives: CDR3 protein, CDR3 DNA, J gene, V gene, D gene, clone size. A D gene is named only where the DNA matches it firmly. Clone size is not always given. Where it is, it says once, few, many or a class for expanded clones.

cdr3_aa: CAWSGPRASGNYNEQFF
cdr3_nt: TGTGCCTGGAGTGGCCCTAGGGCTAGCGGGAACTACAATGAGCAGTTCTTC
j_call: TRBJ2-1
v_call: TRBV30
d_call: TRBD2
clone_size: once

cdr3_aa: CASSLGTSGSNEQFF
cdr3_nt: TGTGCCAGTAGTCTCGGGACTAGCGGGAGCAATGAGCAGTTCTTC
j_call: TRBJ2-1
v_call: TRBV19
d_call: TRBD2
clone_size: -

cdr3_aa: CASSVAQGRNTEAFF
cdr3_nt: TGTGCCAGCAGCGTAGCTCAGGGGAGGAACACTGAAGCTTTCTTT
j_call: TRBJ1-1
v_call: TRBV9
d_call: -
clone_size: -

cdr3_aa: CASGLSTGVYEQYF
cdr3_nt: TGTGCCTCTGGACTCTCGACGGGTGTATACGAGCAGTACTTC
j_call: TRBJ2-7
v_call: TRBV7-8
d_call: -
clone_size: -

cdr3_aa: CASSPGPQGDIQYF
cdr3_nt: TGTGCCAGCAGTCCGGGACCCCAAGGGGACATTCAGTACTTC
j_call: TRBJ2-4
v_call: TRBV4-2
d_call: -
clone_size: once

cdr3_aa: CASTNLQGNGNYYGYTF
cdr3_nt: TGTGCCAGCACCAACTTACAGGGGAATGGCAACTACTATGGCTACACCTTC
j_call: TRBJ1-2
v_call: TRBV28
d_call: TRBD1
clone_size: -

cdr3_aa: CASSEFTGRETQYF
cdr3_nt: TGTGCCAGCAGTGAATTTACAGGGAGAGAGACCCAGTACTTC
j_call: TRBJ2-5
v_call: TRBV2
d_call: -
clone_size: -

cdr3_aa: CASSKTGETEAFF
cdr3_nt: TGTGCCAGCAGTAAAACAGGGGAGACTGAAGCTTTCTTT
j_call: TRBJ1-1
v_call: TRBV6-1
d_call: TRBD1
clone_size: -

cdr3_aa: CASKLGETSTDTQYF
cdr3_nt: TGTGCCAGCAAATTAGGTGAGACTAGCACAGATACGCAGTATTTT
j_call: TRBJ2-3
v_call: TRBV2
d_call: -
clone_size: -

cdr3_aa: CASSPRAGVTYEQYF
cdr3_nt: TGTGCCAGCAGCCCCCGGGCGGGAGTGACCTACGAGCAGTACTTC
j_call: TRBJ2-7
v_call: TRBV11-2
d_call: TRBD2
clone_size: few

cdr3_aa: CAFSDGTGGGETQYF
cdr3_nt: TGTGCCTTCTCAGACGGGACAGGGGGGGGAGAGACCCAGTACTTC
j_call: TRBJ2-5
v_call: TRBV10-3
d_call: TRBD1
clone_size: -

cdr3_aa: CASMNQGFSEKLFF
cdr3_nt: TGTGCCAGCATGAATCAGGGGTTTAGTGAAAAACTGTTTTTT
j_call: TRBJ1-4
v_call: TRBV28
d_call: -
clone_size: once

cdr3_aa: CASSLMSAGGPREQYF
cdr3_nt: TGTGCCAGCAGTTTAATGTCGGCGGGAGGGCCGCGGGAGCAGTACTTC
j_call: TRBJ2-7
v_call: TRBV27
d_call: TRBD2
clone_size: -

cdr3_aa: CASSFQGNTEAFF
cdr3_nt: TGTGCCAGCAGTTTTCAGGGGAACACTGAAGCTTTCTTT
j_call: TRBJ1-1
v_call: TRBV7-9
d_call: -
clone_size: -

cdr3_aa: CASSLDTQGNGGYTF
cdr3_nt: TGTGCCAGCAGCTTGGATACACAGGGGAACGGTGGCTACACCTTC
j_call: TRBJ1-2
v_call: TRBV11-2
d_call: TRBD1
clone_size: -

cdr3_aa: CAWSLGTGAYEQYF
cdr3_nt: TGTGCCTGGAGTCTAGGGACGGGCGCCTACGAGCAGTACTTC
j_call: TRBJ2-7
v_call: TRBV30
d_call: -
clone_size: -

cdr3_aa: CASSHPAGGRNEQFF
cdr3_nt: TGTGCCAGCAGCCATCCAGCGGGAGGGAGGAATGAGCAGTTCTTC
j_call: TRBJ2-1
v_call: TRBV11-3
d_call: TRBD2
clone_size: many

cdr3_aa: CASQKRWEEDYEQYF
cdr3_nt: TGTGCCAGCCAAAAGAGGTGGGAGGAGGACTACGAGCAGTACTTC
j_call: TRBJ2-7
v_call: TRBV21-1
d_call: -
clone_size: -

cdr3_aa: CASSLSGVLAVYEQYF
cdr3_nt: TGTGCCAGCAGTTTATCGGGGGTACTAGCGGTCTACGAGCAGTACTTC
j_call: TRBJ2-7
v_call: TRBV27
d_call: TRBD2
clone_size: -

cdr3_aa: CASSQEDRSYYEQYF
cdr3_nt: TGCGCCAGCAGCCAAGAGGACAGGAGTTACTACGAGCAGTACTTC
j_call: TRBJ2-7
v_call: TRBV4-1
d_call: TRBD1
clone_size: -

cdr3_aa: CASSLTSGRPPGGEQFF
cdr3_nt: TGTGCCAGCAGCTTAACTAGCGGGAGGCCCCCCGGGGGAGAGCAGTTCTTC
j_call: TRBJ2-1
v_call: TRBV7-9
d_call: TRBD2
clone_size: many

cdr3_aa: CASNIDRGQETQYF
cdr3_nt: TGTGCCAGCAACATCGACAGGGGGCAAGAGACCCAGTACTTC
j_call: TRBJ2-5
v_call: TRBV2
d_call: TRBD1
clone_size: -

cdr3_aa: CASSQPTSGRPYEQYF
cdr3_nt: TGCGCCAGCAGCCAACCAACTAGCGGGAGGCCCTACGAGCAGTACTTC
j_call: TRBJ2-7
v_call: TRBV4-1
d_call: TRBD2
clone_size: -

cdr3_aa: CSASVANTQYF
cdr3_nt: TGCAGTGCTAGCGTGGCAAATACGCAGTATTTT
j_call: TRBJ2-3
v_call: TRBV20-1
d_call: -
clone_size: -

cdr3_aa: CASSHRRRELETQYF
cdr3_nt: TGTGCCAGCAGCCACCGCCGGCGGGAGTTGGAGACCCAGTACTTC
j_call: TRBJ2-5
v_call: TRBV7-9
d_call: TRBD2
clone_size: -

cdr3_aa: CASSLGQGPSEQFF
cdr3_nt: TGCGCCAGCAGCTTGGGACAGGGTCCGTCTGAGCAGTTCTTC
j_call: TRBJ2-1
v_call: TRBV5-1
d_call: TRBD1
clone_size: -

cdr3_aa: CASSVGQGHNGYTF
cdr3_nt: TGTGCCAGCAGCGTAGGACAGGGGCATAATGGCTACACCTTC
j_call: TRBJ1-2
v_call: TRBV9
d_call: TRBD1
clone_size: -

cdr3_aa: CASSLWQNYGYTF
cdr3_nt: TGTGCCAGCAGTTTGTGGCAGAACTATGGCTACACCTTC
j_call: TRBJ1-2
v_call: TRBV28
d_call: -
clone_size: few

cdr3_aa: CSVGRSYNEQFF
cdr3_nt: TGCAGCGTGGGGCGCTCCTACAATGAGCAGTTCTTC
j_call: TRBJ2-1
v_call: TRBV29-1
d_call: -
clone_size: -

cdr3_aa: CASSPTSYSYEQYF
cdr3_nt: TGTGCCAGCAGCCCGACTAGCTACTCCTACGAGCAGTACTTC
j_call: TRBJ2-7
v_call: TRBV7-3
d_call: TRBD2
clone_size: once

cdr3_aa: CASSPGQDPLETQYF
cdr3_nt: TGTGCCAGCAGCCCGGGACAAGACCCCCTAGAGACCCAGTACTTC
j_call: TRBJ2-5
v_call: TRBV5-6
d_call: -
clone_size: once

cdr3_aa: CASSMGRDRTRDQPQHF
cdr3_nt: TGTGCCAGTAGTATGGGTAGGGATCGGACCCGGGATCAGCCCCAGCATTTT
j_call: TRBJ1-5
v_call: TRBV19
d_call: -
clone_size: -

cdr3_aa: CASSPGTTTYNEQFF
cdr3_nt: TGTGCCAGCAGCCCCGGGACTACGACCTACAATGAGCAGTTCTTC
j_call: TRBJ2-1
v_call: TRBV11-2
d_call: TRBD2
clone_size: -

cdr3_aa: CASSDPGAASYEQYF
cdr3_nt: TGTGCCAGCAGTGATCCTGGGGCAGCCTCCTACGAGCAGTACTTC
j_call: TRBJ2-7
v_call: TRBV6-1
d_call: -
clone_size: few

cdr3_aa: CASSEQGSSYNEQFF
cdr3_nt: TGCGCCAGCAGTGAGCAGGGGAGCTCCTACAATGAGCAGTTCTTC
j_call: TRBJ2-1
v_call: TRBV10-2
d_call: -
clone_size: -

cdr3_aa: CASSRGTSGNTIYF
cdr3_nt: TGCGCCAGCAGCCGAGGGACTTCGGGTAACACCATATATTTT
j_call: TRBJ1-3
v_call: TRBV4-1
d_call: -
clone_size: once

cdr3_aa: CASSFFPGEGYTF
cdr3_nt: TGTGCCAGCAGCTTCTTCCCTGGTGAGGGCTACACCTTC
j_call: TRBJ1-2
v_call: TRBV7-9
d_call: -
clone_size: -

cdr3_aa: CASSTHPGSGQGSGGYTF
cdr3_nt: TGCGCCAGCAGCACCCACCCGGGTAGTGGACAGGGCTCGGGTGGCTACACCTTC
j_call: TRBJ1-2
v_call: TRBV5-1
d_call: TRBD1
clone_size: -

cdr3_aa: CASSPEGEPRPFF
cdr3_nt: TGCGCCAGCAGCCCGGAGGGTGAGCCCCGGCCGTTCTTC
j_call: TRBJ2-1
v_call: TRBV5-1
d_call: -
clone_size: once

cdr3_aa: CASSQDRARSTGELFF
cdr3_nt: TGTGCCAGCTCCCAGGACAGGGCCAGGTCCACCGGGGAGCTGTTTTTT
j_call: TRBJ2-2
v_call: TRBV18
d_call: TRBD1
clone_size: -

cdr3_aa: CASSTRTAMPQHF
cdr3_nt: TGTGCCAGTAGTACCCGGACAGCTATGCCCCAGCATTTT
j_call: TRBJ1-5
v_call: TRBV19
d_call: -
clone_size: -

cdr3_aa: CASSLSTGQETQYF
cdr3_nt: TGTGCCAGCAGCTTATCCACAGGTCAAGAGACCCAGTACTTC
j_call: TRBJ2-5
v_call: TRBV7-8
d_call: -
clone_size: -

cdr3_aa: CASTGREVNQPQHF
cdr3_nt: TGTGCCAGCACTGGCAGGGAAGTTAATCAGCCCCAGCATTTT
j_call: TRBJ1-5
v_call: TRBV27
d_call: -
clone_size: -